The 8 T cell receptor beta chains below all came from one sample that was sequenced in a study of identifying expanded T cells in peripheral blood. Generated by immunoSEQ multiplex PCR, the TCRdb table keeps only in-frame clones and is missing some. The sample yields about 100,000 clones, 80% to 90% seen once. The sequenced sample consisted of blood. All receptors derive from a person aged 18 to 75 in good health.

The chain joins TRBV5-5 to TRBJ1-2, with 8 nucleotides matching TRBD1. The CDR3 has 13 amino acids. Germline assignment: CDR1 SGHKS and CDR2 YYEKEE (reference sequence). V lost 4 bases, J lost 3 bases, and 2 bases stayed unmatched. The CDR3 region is CASSTDRDYGYTF. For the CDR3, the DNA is TGTGCCAGCAGCACGGACAGGGACTATGGCTACACCTTC.

The CDR3 protein is CASSRPGTYEQYF. CDR3 coding DNA: TGCGCCAGCAGTCGACCAGGCACCTACGAGCAGTACTTC. J is TRBJ2-7 and V is TRBV4-1; D not resolved. CDR1 is MGHRA, CDR2 YSYEKL, per germline. V gave up 6 bases and J gave up 2 bases, with 11 bases separating them. There are 13 residues in the CDR3.

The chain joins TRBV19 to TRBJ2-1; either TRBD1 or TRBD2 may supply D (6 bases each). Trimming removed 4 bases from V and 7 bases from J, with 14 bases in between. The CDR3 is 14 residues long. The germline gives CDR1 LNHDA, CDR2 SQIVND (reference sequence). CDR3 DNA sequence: TGTGCCAGTAGTAAGCAGGAGGGGGTAAATGAGCAGTTCTTC. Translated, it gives CASSKQEGVNEQFF. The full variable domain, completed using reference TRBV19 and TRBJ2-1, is DGGITQSPKYLFRKEGQNVTLSCEQNLNHDAMYWYRQDPGQGLRLIYYSQIVNDFQKGDIAEGYSVSREKKESFPLTVTSAQKNPTAFYLCASSKQEGVNEQFFGPGTRLTVL.

The CDR3 DNA is TGCGCCAGCATCACGAACACTGAAGCTTTCTTT. It codes for CASITNTEAFF. The gene calls are TRBV5-1 and TRBJ1-1; D is unresolved. Trimming removed 6 bases at V and 1 base at J, with 4 bases between. Germline-derived CDR1 and CDR2 are SGHRS and YFSETQ. The CDR3 runs 11 residues.

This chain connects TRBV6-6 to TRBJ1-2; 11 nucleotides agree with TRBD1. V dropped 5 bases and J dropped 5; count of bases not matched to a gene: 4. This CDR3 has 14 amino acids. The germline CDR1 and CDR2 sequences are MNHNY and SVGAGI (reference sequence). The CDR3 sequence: CASSRTGGIYGYTF. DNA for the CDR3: TGTGCCAGCAGTCGGACAGGGGGCATATATGGCTACACCTTC.

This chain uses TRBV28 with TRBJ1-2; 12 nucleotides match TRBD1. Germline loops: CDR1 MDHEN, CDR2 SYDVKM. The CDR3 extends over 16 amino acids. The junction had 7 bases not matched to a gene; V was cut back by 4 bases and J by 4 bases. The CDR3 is CASSSPGQGASYGYTF. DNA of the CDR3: TGTGCCAGCAGTTCGCCGGGACAGGGGGCGAGCTATGGCTACACCTTC.

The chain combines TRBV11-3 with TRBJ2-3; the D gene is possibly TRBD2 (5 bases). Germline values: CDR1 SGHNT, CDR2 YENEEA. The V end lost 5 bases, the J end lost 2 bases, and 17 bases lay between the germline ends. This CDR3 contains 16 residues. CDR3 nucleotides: TGTGCCAGCAGCCTACGAGGACTCGCCCCCACAGATACGCAGTATTTT. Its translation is CASSLRGLAPTDTQYF.

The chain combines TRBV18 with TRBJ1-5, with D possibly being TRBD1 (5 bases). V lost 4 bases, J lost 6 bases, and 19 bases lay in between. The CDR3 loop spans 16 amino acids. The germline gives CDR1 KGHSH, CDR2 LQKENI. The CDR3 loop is CASSLNEQARGQPQHF. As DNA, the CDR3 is TGTGCCAGCTCACTCAATGAACAGGCCCGAGGTCAGCCCCAGCATTTT.